This T cell receptor beta chain was found in a study of OX40 agonist ivuxolimab in advanced cancers. About the research overall: Subjects had a mean age of about 65 years, with a range of 23 to 79; around 84% were male. Findings and caveats of the study: Clonal expansion by week 6 occurred in CD4+ and CD8+ blood T cells (at 0.1 to 3.0 mg/kg).

Sequencing was performed with immunoSEQ multiplex PCR; in TCRdb, only in-frame clones are kept and a portion is missing. Here the sample spans some 9,000 clones, 88% being singletons. With regard to this clone: As yet, its antigen is unknown.

V was pared by 5 bases and J by 0 bases, with 5 bases of the junction left unmatched. This CDR3 spans 16 amino acids. Germline V gene lookup returns CDR1 SEHNR and CDR2 FQNEAQ (reference sequence). The V call is TRBV7-9, the J call TRBJ2-2; 8 bases align to TRBD2. This sequence was found in an adult with an advanced solid tumor such as melanoma, head and neck, liver or kidney cancer. Sequenced material: CD4+ or CD8+ T cells sorted from blood, taken in a trial of the OX40 agonist ivuxolimab. The CDR3 bases are TGTGCCAGCAGCAGTACTAGCGGAACGAACACCGGGGAGCTGTTTTTT. Its protein is CASSSTSGTNTGELFF.